This note documents a single T cell receptor (beta chain) sequence. This sample was taken from a study of control samples from healthy donors and cancer patients. Assay: immunoSEQ multiplex PCR; the TCRdb copy retains only in-frame clones and omits some. The sample includes about 110,000 clones, 90% of them seen just once. The V segment lost 5 bases and the J segment 6 bases; nucleotides outside the gene matches: 2. The CDR3 consists of 13 residues. Germline CDR1 reads MRHNA; CDR2 reads SNTAGT. The V gene is TRBV6-4, the J gene TRBJ2-4; 9 bases line up with TRBD1. This TCR was sampled from a human donor in good health. The donor label of this sample is uncertain. Sequencing was done on a sample of blood. CDR3 sequence: CASSQDRGNIQYF. Written as DNA, the CDR3 is TGTGCCAGCAGTCAGGACAGGGGAAACATTCAGTACTTC.